These T cell receptor beta chains were read from a single sample in a study of lymphopenia after photon versus proton radiotherapy. Measured with immunoSEQ multiplex PCR; TCRdb has only the in-frame clones, and not every one. The sample has about 83,000 clones; around four fifths are singletons. The input for sequencing was peripheral blood, taken from a patient treated with proton-based radiotherapy. The origin of the receptors is a man aged 55 to 70 with pancreatic cancer. CDR3s include the opening cysteine and the closing phenylalanine or tryptophan. The D gene is left open where the match is weak. Clone size is shown for a subset of rows, as once, few, many or a class of expanded clone.

d_gene,j_gene,abundance,v_gene,CDR3aa,CDR3nt
.,TRBJ1-2,once,TRBV27,CASPYRISYGYTF,TGTGCCAGCCCTTACCGGATTTCCTATGGCTACACCTTC
.,TRBJ1-1,.,TRBV18,CASSLAQGEAFF,TGTGCCAGCTCACTTGCCCAGGGTGAAGCTTTCTTT
TRBD1,TRBJ2-2,.,TRBV19,CASNDRAGTGELFF,TGTGCCAGTAATGACAGGGCGGGCACCGGGGAGCTGTTTTTT
TRBD1,TRBJ1-2,.,TRBV18,CASSPYVNRGGNYGYTF,TGTGCCAGCTCACCGTACGTAAACAGGGGCGGAAACTATGGCTACACCTTC
.,TRBJ2-3,.,TRBV7-9,CASSLVLGDTQYF,TGTGCCAGCAGCTTGGTCCTAGGGGATACGCAGTATTTT
.,TRBJ2-2,.,TRBV28,CASSPPAGNTGELFF,TGTGCCAGCAGTCCCCCGGCAGGGAACACCGGGGAGCTGTTTTTT
TRBD1,TRBJ1-1,.,TRBV2,CASSVQGGVTEAFF,TGTGCCAGCAGTGTCCAGGGGGGCGTCACTGAAGCTTTCTTT
.,TRBJ1-2,.,TRBV18,CASSPMGYDYGYTF,TGTGCCAGCTCACCAATGGGGTATGACTATGGCTACACCTTC
.,TRBJ1-4,.,TRBV6-1,CASSVSTNPTEKLFF,TGTGCCAGCAGTGTTTCGACCAACCCCACGGAAAAACTGTTTTTT
TRBD2,TRBJ2-1,.,TRBV6-1,CAIGGTTYNEQFF,TGTGCCATCGGGGGGACCACCTACAATGAGCAGTTCTTC